The 16 T cell receptor beta chains in this list originate from one sample, sequenced in a study of identical twins listed by TCRdb under 2016. The method behind the library was 5' RACE. TCRdb shows the sequencer as Illumina HiSeq 2000. TCRdb trimmed public reads at Q25 via fastp, called clones via MiXCR and kept in-frame beta chains. Entries are consolidated by CDR3 protein sequence, retaining the most common genes and DNA. Recorded for this sample are approximately 280,000 distinct CDR3 sequences; under 9.5% of them occurred a single time. The top ten clonotypes cover around 2.1% of the sample. This sample was shared with a second study, whose subject was yellow fever vaccine responses in identical twins.

Source material: memory (CD45RO+) T cells sorted from blood. Sample cell subset or site, as interpreted from the label and publication: CD45RO+ enriched T cells. The receptors were gathered from a woman aged 18 to 35 in good health.

This clonotype showed up just a few times. The rearrangement links TRBV12-5 to TRBJ1-1; 7 nucleotides line up with TRBD1. This CDR3 is built from 16 residues. Trimming removed 2 bases from V and 1 base from J; junction bases left unmatched: 7. Germline assignment: CDR1 LGHNT and CDR2 FRNRAP. In DNA form, the CDR3 reads TGTGCTAGTGGTTTGTTTCCTGGGACAGCGAACACTGAAGCTTTCTTT. Translated: CASGLFPGTANTEAFF. The full variable domain, in which reference TRBV12-5 and TRBJ1-1 provide the parts outside the CDR3, is DARVTQTPRHKVTEMGQEVTMRCQPILGHNTVFWYRQTMMQGLELLAYFRNRAPLDDSGMPKDRFSAEMPDATLATLKIQPSEPRDSAVYFCASGLFPGTANTEAFFGQGTRLTVV.

The chain couples TRBV5-1 to TRBJ2-1; weak D call: TRBD1 (5 bases). CDR1 is SGHRS and CDR2 is YFSETQ in the germline V gene. The CDR3 runs 15 residues. V was pared by 2 bases and J by 7 bases, with 16 bases between. The CDR3 loop is CASSFDQGRANEQFF. CDR3 sequence (DNA): TGCGCCAGCAGCTTTGATCAGGGTCGTGCAAATGAGCAGTTCTTC.

The rearrangement joins TRBV27 to TRBJ1-2, with D unclear. CDR3 length equals 13 residues. The ends were cut back, 8 bases at V and 2 bases at J, with 12 bases in the middle. Germline CDR1 reads MNHEY; CDR2 reads SMNVEV (reference sequence). The CDR3 DNA reads as TGTGCCAGCTCGACTTGGCGGAACTATGGCTACACCTTC. Translation: CASSTWRNYGYTF.

The chain employs TRBV2 and TRBJ1-6; D gene uncertain. The V end was cut by 7 bases, the J end by 16 bases, with 23 bases between. The length of the CDR3 is 14 residues. Per the germline V gene, CDR1 is SNHLY and CDR2 is FYNNEI. As DNA, the CDR3 is TGTGCCAGCAAGAGGGCCCTTCTACAAGGAACGCTCCACTTT. It yields the protein CASKRALLQGTLHF.

This clonotype has at least ten counts. The rearrangement uses TRBV3-1 and TRBJ1-2; 9 bases map to TRBD1. Trimming took 4 bases from V and 8 from J; bases not matched to a gene: 2. The CDR3 has 12 residues. Germline V gene data show CDR1 as LGHDT and CDR2 as YNNKEL (reference sequence). The CDR3 coding sequence is TGTGCCAGCAGCCCCGGACAGGGGGGCTACACCTTC. Protein: CASSPGQGGYTF.

This clonotype was observed at least ten times. This chain connects TRBV6-1 to TRBJ2-1, with a tentative D call TRBD2 (5 bases). Germline lookup yields CDR1 MNHNS and CDR2 SASEGT. The CDR3 has 16 residues. V shed 5 bases and J shed 0 bases, with 14 bases lying between them. This chain's CDR3 is CASSSSRLSSYNEQFF. The CDR3, as DNA: TGTGCCAGCAGTAGCTCCCGACTAAGCTCCTACAATGAGCAGTTCTTC.

This clonotype came up a few times. The chain employs TRBV9 and TRBJ1-1; D gene ambiguous. The CDR3 consists of 15 residues. Germline-derived CDR1 and CDR2 are SGDLS and YYNGEE. Trimming cost V 2 bases and J 0 bases, with 11 bases left between them. CDR3 in amino acids: CASSVHWTVNTEAFF. CDR3 in DNA: TGTGCCAGCAGCGTCCATTGGACGGTGAACACTGAAGCTTTCTTT. The whole variable domain, filled in from reference TRBV9 and TRBJ1-1, reads DSGVTQTPKHLITATGQRVTLRCSPRSGDLSVYWYQQSLDQGLQFLIQYYNGEERAKGNILERFSAQQFPDLHSELNLSSLELGDSALYFCASSVHWTVNTEAFFGQGTRLTVV.

This clonotype showed up many times. The chain joins TRBV5-6 to TRBJ1-3; 8 bases agree with TRBD1. J lost 4 bases, V lost 4 bases, and 4 bases had no gene match. The length of the CDR3 is 14 residues. CDR1 is SGHDT and CDR2 is YYEEEE in the germline V gene. The CDR3 loop is CASSLGDRGNTIYF. The CDR3 DNA is TGTGCCAGCAGCCTGGGGGACAGGGGAAACACCATATATTTT.

The chain combines TRBV6-1 with TRBJ1-5, with D perhaps TRBD1 (5 bases). The V end lost 8 bases, the J end lost 2 bases, and 10 bases lay between the germline ends. The CDR3 covers 13 residues. Germline V gives CDR1 MNHNS, CDR2 SASEGT. The DNA of the CDR3 is TGTGCCAGCGCGGGGGTTGGCAATCAGCCCCAGCATTTT. Translation: CASAGVGNQPQHF.

The sample holds a few counts of this clonotype. The chain links TRBV9 to TRBJ2-3; D is possibly TRBD1 or TRBD2 (6 bases each). The CDR3 extends over 17 amino acids. CDR1 and CDR2 (germline): SGDLS, YYNGEE. Trimming took 1 base from V and 1 from J, leaving 16 bases between them. In nucleotides, the CDR3 is TGTGCCAGCAGCGTAACGGGGGCCTCCTCGGGCACAGATACGCAGTATTTT. It translates to CASSVTGASSGTDTQYF.

As for this clonotype: The junction shows a germline mismatch at one end, possibly a read error. The rearrangement uses TRBV15 and TRBJ2-7; TRBD1 agrees at 8 bases. Germline V lookup: CDR1 LNHNV, CDR2 YYDKDF (reference sequence). The CDR3 covers 16 residues. CDR3: CATSRLSGAGGHDQYF. CDR3 sequence (DNA): TGTGCCACCAGCAGACTCTCGGGGGCAGGGGGCCACGATCAGTACTTC.

This clonotype was recorded a few times. The V call is TRBV24-1, the J call TRBJ2-2; 7 bases map to TRBD2. Looked up from germline, CDR1 is KGHDR and CDR2 is SFDVKD. Losses at the gene ends were 6 bases for V and 4 bases for J; bases not matched to a gene: 10. The CDR3 has 16 residues. CDR3 in amino acids: CATSSRAGVRTGELFF. The CDR3 DNA follows: TGTGCCACCAGTTCCCGGGCGGGAGTTCGCACCGGGGAGCTGTTTTTT.

This clonotype was counted at least ten times. This chain uses TRBV11-3 with TRBJ2-1; TRBD2 agrees at 7 bases. The germline gives CDR1 SGHNT, CDR2 YENEEA. CDR3 length equals 16 residues. Unmatched junction bases numbered 6, after V lost 4 bases and J lost 0 bases. The CDR3 DNA reads as TGTGCCAGCAGCTCCCCTGGGGAGGGCTCCTACAATGAGCAGTTCTTC. Protein: CASSSPGEGSYNEQFF.

This clonotype was counted between two and nine times. V is TRBV4-2 and J is TRBJ2-5, with 11 bases lining up with TRBD2. Per the germline V gene, CDR1 is LGHNA and CDR2 is YNFKEQ. The CDR3 contains 16 residues. Trimming took 1 base from V and 4 from J; bases not matched to a gene: 5. For the CDR3, the DNA is TGTGCCAGCAGCCAAGCTCTAGCGGGGGGTCCAGAGACCCAGTACTTC. Amino acid sequence: CASSQALAGGPETQYF.

The sample holds many counts of this clonotype. The chain uses TRBV5-1 and TRBJ1-5; TRBD1 matches 9 bases. In germline, CDR1 is SGHRS, CDR2 YFSETQ. CDR3 length equals 15 residues. The junction had 4 bases not matched to a gene; V was cut back by 0 bases and J by 6 bases. This CDR3 reads CASSLGTGDSQPQHF. The CDR3 DNA sequence: TGCGCCAGCAGCTTGGGGACAGGGGATAGTCAGCCCCAGCATTTT.

This chain links TRBV7-9 with TRBJ2-1, with D possibly matching TRBD1 (6 bases). Germline V CDR1 and CDR2: SEHNR, FQNEAQ (reference sequence). Trimming took off 5 bases at V and 9 bases at J, with 14 bases between the two ends. The CDR3 is made up of 13 amino acids. The DNA of the CDR3 is TGTGCCAGCAGCCCCCAGGGGTTGGGTGAGCAGTTCTTC. This sequence encodes CASSPQGLGEQFF.